Listed here is a single TCR beta chain. The target antigen is unknown. This sample stems from a study of T-cell reconstitution after alpha-beta-depleted transplantation in children. Study results and limitations: Several hundred expanded graft clones reportedly supplied alpha-beta T cells about two months after transplant. Newly generated T cells supplied most T-cell counts and diversity one year post-transplant. Certain patients had high TCRbeta diversity at day 60, and it came from recipient T cells and thymic progenitors that survived.

Preparation of the TCRbeta library used unique molecular identifiers. Each CDR3 protein is one row after TCRdb ran MiXCR on the PCR reads. Among 250,000 to 400,000 distinct CDR3 sequences listed, approximately 23% were seen once. Germline-derived CDR1 and CDR2 are SGHTA and FQGTGA. This CDR3 comprises 14 residues. The V end was cut by 2 bases, the J end by 5 bases, with 12 bases between. The sequence came from a male patient younger than 18 who had a stem cell transplant for acute lymphoblastic leukemia, so the T cells may come from the graft donor. The chain combines TRBV7-3 with TRBJ1-1; D possibly corresponds to TRBD1 (5 bases). The material was PBMCs, mostly from graft donor cells, obtained 180 days after TCRalphabeta/CD19-depleted stem cell transplant. CDR3 sequence: CASSLSGGGTEAFF. The CDR3, as DNA: TGTGCCAGCAGCTTATCGGGGGGTGGTACTGAAGCTTTCTTT.